These 20 T cell receptor beta chains were sequenced from one sample in a study of brain T cells in children with intractable seizures. Time point denoted: blood from clinic visit 5 months post-surgery; TSC patient then seizure free. Assay: immunoSEQ multiplex PCR; the TCRdb copy retains only in-frame clones and omits some. Of about 340,000 clones in the sample, more than 85% were seen once. The sequencing used peripheral blood, collected 4 to 6 months after surgery. These receptors were taken from a boy younger than two with tuberous sclerosis and intractable seizures.

The V call is TRBV2, the J call TRBJ2-1, with 11 nucleotides matching TRBD2. The germline V gene has CDR1 SNHLY and CDR2 FYNNEI. CDR3 length: 16 residues. V dropped 6 bases and J dropped 8; count of bases not matched to a gene: 12. CDR3 sequence (DNA): TGTGCCAGCAGCGACCCGGCACTAGCGGGAGTATATGAGCAGTTCTTC. Its translation is CASSDPALAGVYEQFF. The full variable domain, rest sourced from reference TRBV2 and TRBJ2-1, is EPEVTQTPSHQVTQMGQEVILRCVPISNHLYFYWYRQILGQKVEFLVSFYNNEISEKSEIFDDQFSVERPDGSNFTLKIRSTKLEDSAMYFCASSDPALAGVYEQFFGPGTRLTVL.

There are a few counts of this clone. V and J are TRBV5-8 and TRBJ1-6; 9 bases match TRBD1. Germline values: CDR1 SGHTS, CDR2 YDEGEE. The CDR3 length is 17 residues. V shed 0 bases and J 2 bases; nucleotides not matched to a gene: 3. The CDR3 bases are TGTGCCAGCAGCTTGGAGACAGGGGGTACCTATAATTCACCCCTCCACTTT. It yields the protein CASSLETGGTYNSPLHF.

This chain connects TRBV11-3 to TRBJ2-1; D is ambiguous. CDR3 length equals 14 residues. The germline V and J ends were trimmed by 3 bases and 6 bases, with 12 bases remaining between them. Per germline, CDR1 SGHNT and CDR2 YENEEA. CDR3 in amino acids: CASSFPGRGNEQFF. In nucleotides, the CDR3 is TGTGCCAGCAGCTTTCCTGGGCGAGGCAATGAGCAGTTCTTC.

The rearrangement uses TRBV7-8 and TRBJ2-7; TRBD1 is a possible D gene (6 bases). Germline assignment: CDR1 SGHVS and CDR2 FQNEAQ. The CDR3 extends over 14 amino acids. V was shortened by 5 bases and J by 2 bases, with 13 bases between the two germline ends. The CDR3 protein is CASSLTGIPYEQYF. The CDR3 nucleotides are TGTGCCAGCAGCCTCACAGGGATTCCCTACGAGCAGTACTTC.

V usage is TRBV3-1 (or the pseudogene TRBV3-2) and J usage is TRBJ1-3; no clear D gene. CDR1 and CDR2 (germline): LGHDT, YNNKEL (reference sequence). The CDR3 is 16 residues long. The V end was cut by 4 bases, the J end by 0 bases, with 13 bases between. The CDR3 protein is CASSPVWWASGNTIYF. DNA of the CDR3: TGTGCCAGCAGCCCCGTCTGGTGGGCCTCTGGAAACACCATATATTTT.

CDR3 sequence: CAWSVRQNTEAFF. The CDR3 nucleotides are TGTGCCTGGAGTGTAAGACAGAACACTGAAGCTTTCTTT. V and J are TRBV30 and TRBJ1-1; D gene ambiguous. Between the trimmed V and J ends, which lost 0 bases and 1 base, there was a span of 6 bases. The germline V gene encodes CDR1 GTSNPN and CDR2 SVGIG (reference sequence). The CDR3 is 13 residues long. Full variable domain (remainder filled in from reference TRBV30 and TRBJ1-1): SQTIHQWPATLVQPVGSPLSLECTVEGTSNPNLYWYRQAAGRGLQLLFYSVGIGQISSEVPQNLSASRPQDRQFILSSKKLLLSDSGFYLCAWSVRQNTEAFFGQGTRLTVV.

This chain joins TRBV28 and TRBJ1-2; 10 nucleotides align to TRBD1. Germline lookup yields CDR1 MDHEN and CDR2 SYDVKM. Trimming cost V 5 bases and J 6 bases; bases outside gene matches: 9. The CDR3 sequence is 15 residues long. The CDR3: CASSPDRGQVNGYTF. DNA of the CDR3: TGTGCCAGCAGTCCCGACAGGGGGCAGGTTAATGGCTACACCTTC.

This clone is a singleton in its sample. The V call is TRBV5-1, the J call TRBJ1-4; a possible D gene is TRBD1 (6 bases). CDR3 length equals 15 residues. V lost 3 bases, J lost 8 bases, and 17 bases lay in between. Germline V gene data show CDR1 as SGHRS and CDR2 as YFSETQ. The CDR3 protein is CASSSTGGLQEKLFF. CDR3 DNA sequence: TGCGCCAGCAGCTCGACAGGAGGTCTACAGGAAAAACTGTTTTTT.

J is TRBJ2-5 and V is TRBV7-9, with TRBD1 matching 7 bases. The CDR3 sequence is 14 residues long. Germline loops: CDR1 SEHNR, CDR2 FQNEAQ (reference sequence). Trimming at V came to 10 bases and at J to 2 bases, leaving 10 bases not matched to a gene. CDR3 loop: CATLGGRRQETQYF. The CDR3 DNA is TGTGCCACCCTAGGGGGCCGTAGGCAAGAGACCCAGTACTTC.

The chain couples TRBV5-1 to TRBJ2-1, with 9 nucleotides matching TRBD1. The CDR3 totals 15 residues. With 6 bases clipped from V and 12 bases from J, the junction kept 16 bases outside the gene matches. Germline values: CDR1 SGHRS, CDR2 YFSETQ. CDR3 sequence (DNA): TGCGCCAGCACCTCTGGGACAGGGACCCCTCGGGGGCAGTTCTTC. Amino acids: CASTSGTGTPRGQFF.

The rearrangement links TRBV18 to TRBJ2-5; D gene unclear. CDR1 and CDR2 from the germline V gene are KGHSH and LQKENI. The V and J ends lost 2 bases and 1 base respectively, with 5 bases between them. CDR3 length: 13 amino acids. The CDR3 DNA follows: TGTGCCAGCTCACCAAACAGCCAAGAGACCCAGTACTTC. It encodes CASSPNSQETQYF.

The chain combines TRBV4-1 with TRBJ1-6; D possibly corresponds to TRBD1 (5 bases). CDR3 length equals 15 residues. V was clipped by 4 bases and J by 9 bases, with 16 bases between them. Per the germline V gene, CDR1 is MGHRA and CDR2 is YSYEKL. CDR3 loop: CASSRGAGVVSPLHF. DNA for the CDR3: TGCGCCAGCAGCCGAGGGGCAGGAGTTGTTTCACCCCTCCACTTT.

The chain employs TRBV15 and TRBJ1-5, with D unclear. Germline V gene sequence: CDR1 LNHNV, CDR2 YYDKDF (reference sequence). This CDR3 comprises 13 residues. V was trimmed by 0 bases and J by 11 bases, leaving 11 bases between them. The CDR3 spells CATSRDQFAAQHF. CDR3 DNA: TGTGCCACCAGCAGAGATCAATTCGCGGCCCAGCATTTT. Drawing the rest from reference TRBV15 and TRBJ1-5, the complete variable domain is DAMVIQNPRYQVTQFGKPVTLSCSQTLNHNVMYWYQQKSSQAPKLLFHYYDKDFNNEADTPDNFQSRRPNTSFCFLDIRSPGLGDTAMYLCATSRDQFAAQHFGDGTRLSIL.

The chain recombines TRBV5-1 with TRBJ2-1, with TRBD2 matching over 10 bases. Germline trimming cut 0 bases from V and 6 bases from J; bases unmatched to any gene: 6. The CDR3 runs to 16 residues. From germline, CDR1 is SGHRS and CDR2 YFSETQ. CDR3: CASSLVGTSVINEQFF. CDR3 sequence (DNA): TGCGCCAGCAGCTTGGTGGGGACTAGCGTCATCAATGAGCAGTTCTTC.

The chain uses TRBV6-1 and TRBJ1-1, with no clear D. This CDR3 has 13 amino acids. Trimming removed 2 bases at V and 1 base at J, with 5 bases between. CDR1 and CDR2 (germline): MNHNS, SASEGT. The CDR3: CASSERQNTEAFF. CDR3 sequence (DNA): TGTGCCAGCAGTGAAAGACAGAACACTGAAGCTTTCTTT.

J is TRBJ1-1 and V is TRBV19; a weak D match, TRBD1 (6 bases). The CDR3 length is 15 residues. V was clipped by 5 bases and J by 4 bases, with 17 bases between them. Germline values: CDR1 LNHDA, CDR2 SQIVND (reference sequence). The CDR3 nucleotides are TGTGCCAGTAGTTCGTGGGGAGGGGGGAGCACTGAAGCTTTCTTT. Translating gives CASSSWGGGSTEAFF.

The V gene is TRBV24-1, the J gene TRBJ2-7, with a tentative D call TRBD2 (6 bases). The V gene lost 2 bases and the J gene lost 0 bases, with 13 bases spanning the gap. CDR1 and CDR2 (germline): KGHDR, SFDVKD. The CDR3 consists of 16 residues. The CDR3 nucleotides are TGTGCCACCAGTGATTCGACCGGGACTGCCTCCTACGAGCAGTACTTC. The encoded protein is CATSDSTGTASYEQYF.

The rearrangement links TRBV5-4 to TRBJ2-7; 8 bases are shared with TRBD2. The CDR3 sequence is 15 residues long. Germline assignment: CDR1 SGHNT and CDR2 YYREEE (reference sequence). V shed 4 bases and J 2 bases; nucleotides not matched to a gene: 8. CDR3 coding DNA: TGTGCCAGCAGCCGGGGGGGGACGCTAGCCTACGAGCAGTACTTC. It codes for CASSRGGTLAYEQYF.

The chain has TRBV19 and TRBJ1-4, with D possibly matching TRBD1 (5 bases). CDR3 size: 13 residues. Per germline, CDR1 LNHDA and CDR2 SQIVND (reference sequence). V was cut by 5 bases and J by 7 bases, with 11 bases left in between. The CDR3 here is CASSVSQGEKLFF. The CDR3 nucleotides read TGTGCCAGTAGTGTCTCTCAGGGTGAAAAACTGTTTTTT.

The rearrangement uses TRBV5-1 and TRBJ2-7, with 8 bases lining up with TRBD2. V lost 3 bases, J lost 2 bases, and 7 bases stayed unmatched. Germline values: CDR1 SGHRS, CDR2 YFSETQ. CDR3 length: 15 residues. The CDR3: CASSWNGGDTYEQYF. For the CDR3, the DNA is TGCGCCAGCAGCTGGAACGGGGGGGACACCTACGAGCAGTACTTC.